This T cell receptor (beta chain) was recorded in a study of T cell repertoires in aging, cancer and after chemotherapy. On the study more broadly: Patients with glioblastoma brain tumors were sampled before and after temozolomide-based therapy.

A mixed TRB-A/B primer pool amplified rearranged TRB by multiplex touch-down PCR. TCRdb processed the multiplex PCR reads anew with MiXCR; each CDR3 protein has one entry. The data contain 7,500 to 10,000 distinct CDR3 sequences, less than 65% of them seen just once; the ten biggest clones take up about 4%. Regarding the study as a whole: In healthy donors, age-related TCR diversity loss mainly reflected lost richness. Age-matched healthy donors had significantly more diverse, less clonal blood TCR repertoires than untreated cancer patients.

With respect to this clonotype: What it binds is unknown.

CDR3 size: 15 residues. The V gene's germline CDR1 is SGHDT and CDR2 YYEEEE. V lost 2 bases, J lost 4 bases, and 13 bases lay in between. The template was genomic DNA from peripheral blood, not RNA. This receptor was identified in a human donor with a solid tumor. Input material: blood. This chain connects TRBV5-6 to TRBJ2-1; D is perhaps TRBD2 (6 bases). The CDR3 DNA follows: TGTGCCAGCAGCTTTGGGGCGGGACTTTACAATGAGCAGTTCTTC. Translation gives CASSFGAGLYNEQFF.